The present T cell receptor (beta chain) was sequenced within a study of T cells expressing NK-cell markers (dated by TCRdb to 2018 to 2021). Broadly, across the study: Three sorted T-cell subsets (CD3+CD56+NKG2C+, CD3+CD56+NKG2C- and CD3+CD56-NKG2C+) from fewer than 10 donors had their TCR beta-chain repertoires profiled. Sequencing of the libraries produced 2 x 150 bp reads on Illumina HiSeq 2000/2500, MiSeq or NextSeq. All eight donors whose samples were sequenced were randomly selected healthy volunteers, three of them men and five women. Among the eight sequenced donors, seven were HCMV-seropositive and one was HCMV-seronegative. Overall study results and their limits: Those dominant clonotypes were again the most abundant among CD3+CD56-NKG2C+ cells in a few donors, at about 25-65%. In a handful of donors, the dominant CD3+CD56+NKG2C+ clonotypes were found to rank among the top 10 CD8+ clonotypes and to make up 1.0-7.0% of CD8+ T cells. Whether the expanded NKG2C-expressing T cell clones were specific for HCMV antigens remained unclear.

HCMV-specific IgG was detected in serum with a commercial ELISA kit to determine HCMV serostatus. Peripheral blood mononuclear cells were isolated from blood by Ficoll density gradient centrifugation. CDR3 length: 16 amino acids, cysteine to phenylalanine. DNA for this receptor is not on file. Per the germline V gene, KGHDR is the CDR1 and SFDVKD is the CDR2. Sequencing relied on an Illumina HiSeq 2000. TCR beta cDNA libraries were made by 5'RACE template switching that added a universal primer site and unique molecular identifiers. cDNA synthesis was primed from the TCR beta constant segment and was followed by two successive PCR amplification steps. Concerning the study's data processing: MIGEC was used to demultiplex reads and group the reads by UMI, and MiTCR was used to assemble and quantify clonotypes. To remove erroneous sequences, TCR cDNA sequences were retained only when supported by two or more reads. The tcR package was used for downstream repertoire analysis, with clonotypes matched between fractions based on CDR3 nucleotide sequence plus V segment. VDJmatch was used to annotate antigen specificity against VDJdb, with one amino acid substitution in CDR3 allowed. After reprocessing by TCRdb, each CDR3 protein sequence is one entry, and no DNA is given. V and J calls and clone size were set by TCRdb, not the authors. This sample's table lists roughly 430,000 distinct CDR3 sequences. More than 7% of the sample is held by the ten biggest clonotypes.

About this clonotype: The target of this receptor is not known.

This receptor chain uses TRBV24-1 and TRBJ2-1. This receptor was taken from a woman aged 18 to 75 in good health. What was sequenced was blood T cells: a sorted CD56 or NKG2C T cell subset, CD4+ or CD8+ T cells, or bulk PBMC T cells (not recorded which). The CDR3 amino acid sequence is: CATSAWTTSSYNEQFF.